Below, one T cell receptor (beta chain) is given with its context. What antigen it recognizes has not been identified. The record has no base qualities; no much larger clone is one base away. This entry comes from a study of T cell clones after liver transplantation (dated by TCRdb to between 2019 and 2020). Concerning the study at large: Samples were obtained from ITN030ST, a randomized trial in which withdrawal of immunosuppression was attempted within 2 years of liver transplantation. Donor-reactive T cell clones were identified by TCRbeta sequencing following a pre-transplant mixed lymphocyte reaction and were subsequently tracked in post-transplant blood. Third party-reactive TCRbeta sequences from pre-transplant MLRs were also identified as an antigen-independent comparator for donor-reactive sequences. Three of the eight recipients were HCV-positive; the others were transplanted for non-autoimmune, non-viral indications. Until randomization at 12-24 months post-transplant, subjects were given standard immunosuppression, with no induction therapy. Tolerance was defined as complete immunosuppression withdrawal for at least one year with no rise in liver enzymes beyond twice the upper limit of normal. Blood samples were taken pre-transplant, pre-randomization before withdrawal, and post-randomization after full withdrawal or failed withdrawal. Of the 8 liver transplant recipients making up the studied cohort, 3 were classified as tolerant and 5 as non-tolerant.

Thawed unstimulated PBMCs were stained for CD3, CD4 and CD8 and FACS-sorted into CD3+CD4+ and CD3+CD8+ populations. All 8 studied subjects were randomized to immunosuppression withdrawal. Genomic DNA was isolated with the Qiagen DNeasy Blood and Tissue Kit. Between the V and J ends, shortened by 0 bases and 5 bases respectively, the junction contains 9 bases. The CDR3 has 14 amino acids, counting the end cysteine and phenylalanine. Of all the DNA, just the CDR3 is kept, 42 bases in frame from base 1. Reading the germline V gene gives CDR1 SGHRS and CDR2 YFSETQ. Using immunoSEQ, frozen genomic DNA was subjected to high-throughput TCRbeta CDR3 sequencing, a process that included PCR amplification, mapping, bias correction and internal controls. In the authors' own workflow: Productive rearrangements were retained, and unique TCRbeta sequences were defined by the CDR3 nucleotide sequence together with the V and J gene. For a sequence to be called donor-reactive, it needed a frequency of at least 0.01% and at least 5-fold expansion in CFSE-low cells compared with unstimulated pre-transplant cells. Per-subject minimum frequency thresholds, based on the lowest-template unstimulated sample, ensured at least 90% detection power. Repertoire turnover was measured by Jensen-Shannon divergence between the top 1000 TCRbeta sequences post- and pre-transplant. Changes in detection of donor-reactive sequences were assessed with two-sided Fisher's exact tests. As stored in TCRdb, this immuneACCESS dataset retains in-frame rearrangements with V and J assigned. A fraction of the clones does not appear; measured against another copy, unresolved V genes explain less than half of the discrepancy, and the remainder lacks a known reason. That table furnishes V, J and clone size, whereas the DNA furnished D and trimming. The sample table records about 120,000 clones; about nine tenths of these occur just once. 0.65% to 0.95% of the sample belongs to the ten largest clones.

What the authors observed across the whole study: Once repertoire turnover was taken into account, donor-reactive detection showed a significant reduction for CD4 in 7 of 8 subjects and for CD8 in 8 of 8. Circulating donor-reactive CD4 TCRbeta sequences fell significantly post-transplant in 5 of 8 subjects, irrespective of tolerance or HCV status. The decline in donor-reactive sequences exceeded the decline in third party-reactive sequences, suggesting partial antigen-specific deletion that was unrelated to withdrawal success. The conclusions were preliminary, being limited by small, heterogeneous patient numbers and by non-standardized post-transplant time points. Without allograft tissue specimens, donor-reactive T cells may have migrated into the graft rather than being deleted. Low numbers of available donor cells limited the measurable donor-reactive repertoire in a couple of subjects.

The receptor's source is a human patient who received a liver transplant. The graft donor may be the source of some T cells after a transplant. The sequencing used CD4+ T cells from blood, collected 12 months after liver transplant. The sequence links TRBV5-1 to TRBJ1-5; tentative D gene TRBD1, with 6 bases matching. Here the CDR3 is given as CASSLEGGDQPQHF. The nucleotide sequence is TGCGCCAGCAGCTTGGAAGGGGGGGATCAGCCCCAGCATTTT. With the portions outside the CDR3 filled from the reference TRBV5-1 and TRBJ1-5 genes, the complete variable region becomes KAGVTQTPRYLIKTRGQQVTLSCSPISGHRSVSWYQQTPGQGLQFLFEYFSETQRNKGNFPGRFSGRQFSNSRSEMNVSTLELGDSALYLCASSLEGGDQPQHFGDGTRLSIL.